This is a list of T cell receptor beta chains from one sample in a study of high-grade serous ovarian cancer treatment subgroups. The protocol was immunoSEQ multiplex PCR, while the TCRdb copy is restricted to in-frame clones and leaves out a portion. The sample has 19,000 or so clones; around 74% are singletons. Sequencing was performed on tumor tissue. The receptors stem from a human donor with high-grade serous ovarian cancer. CDR3s include the opening cysteine and the closing phenylalanine or tryptophan. The order of the fields is V gene, clone size, D gene, J gene, CDR3 protein, CDR3 DNA. A D gene is named only where the DNA matches it firmly. The size of a clone is reported for some rows only, either as once, few or many, or as a class for expanded clones.

>TRBV18|few|NA|TRBJ1-1
CASSPSAAAEAFF
TGTGCCAGCTCACCCTCAGCGGCCGCTGAAGCTTTCTTT
>TRBV6-1|NA|NA|TRBJ2-7
CASSEQNGSSYEQYF
TGTGCCAGCAGTGAACAGAACGGATCCTCCTACGAGCAGTACTTC
>TRBV11-3|NA|NA|TRBJ1-1
CASSFRGALEVEAFF
TGTGCCAGCAGCTTCCGGGGGGCGCTTGAAGTTGAAGCTTTCTTT
>TRBV29-1|NA|TRBD1|TRBJ1-5
CSVGTGDSNQPQHF
TGCAGCGTGGGGACAGGAGATAGCAATCAGCCCCAGCATTTT
>TRBV2|few|NA|TRBJ1-2
CASSGALRGGYTF
TGTGCCAGCAGCGGGGCCCTAAGAGGAGGCTACACCTTC
>TRBV5-1|NA|TRBD1|TRBJ1-5
CASSLTGGNQPQHF
TGCGCCAGCAGCTTGACAGGGGGAAATCAGCCCCAGCATTTT
>TRBV5-6|once|TRBD1|TRBJ2-7
CASSTGDTYEQYF
TGTGCCAGCAGTACAGGGGACACCTACGAGCAGTACTTC
>TRBV21-1|NA|NA|TRBJ1-5
CASRPRSPANQPQHF
TGTGCCAGCAGGCCTCGGTCCCCGGCTAATCAGCCCCAGCATTTT
>TRBV28|NA|NA|TRBJ2-2
CASSASTGELFF
TGTGCCAGCAGTGCCTCTACCGGGGAGCTGTTTTTT
>TRBV27|few|NA|TRBJ1-4
CASSLIQGNEKLFF
TGTGCCAGCAGTTTAATACAGGGAAACGAAAAACTGTTTTTT
>TRBV7-9|NA|NA|TRBJ1-1
CASSLGGGGTEAFF
TGTGCCAGCAGCTTAGGTGGGGGAGGGACTGAAGCTTTCTTT
>TRBV27|once|NA|TRBJ1-6
CASSLWVQSNSPLHF
TGTGCCAGCAGTTTATGGGTACAGTCGAATTCACCCCTCCACTTT
>TRBV18|NA|NA|TRBJ2-1
CASSPSGESSYNEQFF
TGTGCCAGCTCACCGAGTGGGGAAAGCTCCTACAATGAGCAGTTCTTC
>TRBV7-2|NA|NA|TRBJ1-5
CASSSPLAGQPQHF
TGTGCCAGCAGCTCACCCCTCGCAGGTCAGCCCCAGCATTTT
>TRBV7-9|NA|NA|TRBJ2-7
CASTSGSYEQYF
TGTGCCAGCACCTCGGGGTCCTACGAGCAGTACTTC
>TRBV7-6|NA|NA|TRBJ2-1
CASKLGHQGNEQFF
TGTGCCAGCAAACTCGGGCACCAGGGGAATGAGCAGTTCTTC